This entry lists 26 T cell receptor beta chains sequenced from one sample in a study of CD8+CD57+ T cells in acquired aplastic anemia. Using genomic DNA as the template, TCR beta VDJ and CDR3 profiling was carried out. TCRdb ran MiXCR on the reads and lists one entry per CDR3 protein. The sample records about 220,000 distinct CDR3 sequences, roughly 33% being singletons. The source material was sorted CD4+, CD8+, or CD8+CD57+ T cells (not recorded which) from PBMCs. Every receptor here comes from a human donor in good health, serving as a control.

This clonotype was seen more than once but under ten times. V usage is TRBV3-1 and J usage is TRBJ2-1, with 9 bases matching TRBD2. The CDR3 is 18 amino acids. J was trimmed by 4 bases and V by 3 bases; bases with no gene match: 13. Germline lookup yields CDR1 LGHDT and CDR2 YNNKEL (reference sequence). The CDR3 region is CASSQRDPGLAKYNEQFF. CDR3 bases: TGTGCCAGCAGCCAGAGAGACCCAGGACTAGCGAAGTACAATGAGCAGTTCTTC.

This clonotype has at least ten counts. This chain uses TRBV11-2 with TRBJ1-1; D is possibly TRBD1 (5 bases). The CDR3 has 14 residues. Germline V CDR1 and CDR2: SGHAT, FQNNGV. V lost 5 bases, J lost 0 bases, and 10 bases lay in between. CDR3 sequence reads: CASSKTVMNTEAFF. CDR3 nucleotides: TGTGCCAGCAGCAAGACAGTTATGAACACTGAAGCTTTCTTT.

In this sample, this clonotype turned up many times. The chain employs TRBV5-1 and TRBJ2-5; perhaps TRBD1 as D (6 bases). This CDR3 is 14 amino acids long. Deletions cut 4 bases from V and 1 base from J, with 11 bases between. Per germline, CDR1 SGHRS and CDR2 YFSETQ. CDR3 loop: CASSRNRAQETQYF. The CDR3 coding sequence is TGCGCCAGCAGCCGAAACAGGGCCCAAGAGACCCAGTACTTC.

As to this clonotype: One base away lies a much larger clone, so this may be a sequencing read error. The chain joins TRBV10-3 to TRBJ2-2; perhaps TRBD2 as D (5 bases). The CDR3 length is 13 residues. V was cut by 11 bases and J by 3 bases, with 13 bases left in between. Germline V gene lookup returns CDR1 ENHRY and CDR2 SYGVKD. The CDR3 DNA reads as TGTGCCGGTCGTCGGGAAGACACCGGGGAGCTGTTTTTT. Protein product: CAGRREDTGELFF.

This chain connects TRBV24-1 to TRBJ2-3; 7 bases align to TRBD2. From germline, CDR1 is KGHDR and CDR2 SFDVKD. The CDR3 is made up of 15 amino acids. V shed 2 bases and J 6 bases; nucleotides not matched to a gene: 7. CDR3 DNA: TGTGCCACCAGTGATTCGAGCGGGACCGCGGATACGCAGTATTTT. This sequence encodes CATSDSSGTADTQYF.

The table lists this clonotype with many counts. The J gene is TRBJ1-2, the V gene TRBV10-3; TRBD1 might be the D (5 bases). This CDR3 region has 15 residues. Germline V gene data show CDR1 as ENHRY and CDR2 as SYGVKD. V was shortened by 3 bases and J by 3 bases, with 14 bases between the two germline ends. Here the CDR3 reads CAISEIFWGDYGYTF. CDR3 coding DNA: TGTGCCATCAGTGAAATATTCTGGGGGGACTATGGCTACACCTTC.

The J gene is TRBJ1-1, the V gene TRBV15; D ambiguous. The V gene lost 3 bases and the J gene lost 10 bases, with 18 bases spanning the gap. The CDR3 extends over 14 amino acids. Germline lookup yields CDR1 LNHNV and CDR2 YYDKDF (reference sequence). The DNA of the CDR3 is TGTGCCACCAGCAGGGCCCATGGGGATAATTCAGCTTTCTTT. This codes for CATSRAHGDNSAFF.

This clonotype appeared many times. The rearrangement uses TRBV5-1 and TRBJ2-3; 7 bases are a match to TRBD2. CDR3 length: 16 residues. V trimming: 1 base; J trimming: 8 bases; junction bases outside the gene matches: 13. The V gene's germline CDR1 is SGHRS and CDR2 YFSETQ. The CDR3, as DNA: TGCGCCAGCAGCTTGACTAGCGCCGGGGTGACGGCTACGCAGTATTTT. The encoded protein is CASSLTSAGVTATQYF. Together with reference TRBV5-1 and TRBJ2-3, the CDR3 gives the full variable domain: KAGVTQTPRYLIKTRGQQVTLSCSPISGHRSVSWYQQTPGQGLQFLFEYFSETQRNKGNFPGRFSGRQFSNSRSEMNVSTLELGDSALYLCASSLTSAGVTATQYFGPGTRLTVL.

The chain carries TRBV9 and TRBJ2-5; 8 positions agree with TRBD2. Per germline, CDR1 SGDLS and CDR2 YYNGEE. This CDR3 is built from 16 residues. The V segment lost 3 bases and the J segment 5 bases; nucleotides outside the gene matches: 12. The CDR3 region is CASSAHPRGGTETQYF. The DNA of the CDR3 is TGTGCCAGCAGCGCCCACCCTCGGGGGGGTACGGAGACCCAGTACTTC.

This clonotype has a count of ten or more. The gene calls are TRBV7-3 and TRBJ2-1; D is unclear. V was pared by 1 base and J by 6 bases, with 4 bases between. The germline gives CDR1 SGHTA, CDR2 FQGTGA. The CDR3 covers 12 residues. CDR3: CASSLMGNEQFF. CDR3 sequence (DNA): TGTGCCAGCAGCTTAATGGGCAATGAGCAGTTCTTC.

This chain links TRBV19 with TRBJ1-1; no clear D gene. Germline V CDR1 and CDR2: LNHDA, SQIVND (reference sequence). The V end lost 6 bases, the J end lost 3 bases, and 17 bases lay between the germline ends. The CDR3 is made up of 15 amino acids. The CDR3 DNA sequence: TGTGCCAGTAGCTACACACAGAGCCTGGACACTGAAGCTTTCTTT. This codes for CASSYTQSLDTEAFF.

This rearrangement joins TRBV5-1 to TRBJ1-2, with 7 positions matching TRBD1. The germline gives CDR1 SGHRS, CDR2 YFSETQ. CDR3 size: 15 residues. With V trimmed by 1 base and J by 2 bases, 5 bases remained unmatched. CDR3 coding DNA: TGCGCCAGCAGCTTGCAGGCAGGGGGGAACTATGGCTACACCTTC. Its protein product is CASSLQAGGNYGYTF.

The chain recombines TRBV13 with TRBJ2-1, with 9 positions matching TRBD1. This CDR3 has 18 residues. V dropped 2 bases and J dropped 8; count of bases not matched to a gene: 16. Germline-derived CDR1 and CDR2 are PRHDT and FYEKMQ (reference sequence). CDR3 sequence reads: CASSLKGAGTGLYDEQFF. CDR3 nucleotide sequence: TGTGCCAGCAGCTTAAAGGGGGCCGGGACAGGGTTATACGATGAGCAGTTCTTC.

This clonotype was seen a handful of times. This chain's CDR3 is CASSLFRQGAATSEAFF. The CDR3 DNA sequence: TGTGCCAGCAGCCTATTTCGACAGGGGGCGGCTACGTCTGAAGCTTTCTTT. The chain couples TRBV11-2 to TRBJ1-1, with 10 bases that match TRBD1. This CDR3 region has 17 residues. The V segment lost 5 bases and the J segment 6 bases; nucleotides outside the gene matches: 15. Germline values: CDR1 SGHAT, CDR2 FQNNGV.

The chain has TRBV10-3 and TRBJ1-5; no clear D gene. The CDR3 sequence is 11 residues long. V dropped 3 bases and J dropped 14 bases, with 11 bases sitting between them. CDR1 and CDR2 (germline): ENHRY, SYGVKD. The CDR3 coding sequence is TGTGCCATCAGTGATCCCCGCTACGAGCATTTT. Encoded protein: CAISDPRYEHF.

The chain links TRBV4-2 to TRBJ2-2; TRBD2 matches 8 bases. The V gene end was trimmed by 2 bases and the J gene end by 2 bases; junction bases not matched to a gene: 4. Germline values: CDR1 LGHNA, CDR2 YNFKEQ. The CDR3 is 16 amino acids. The CDR3: CASSQTLAANTGELFF. CDR3 coding DNA: TGTGCCAGCAGCCAAACACTAGCGGCTAACACCGGGGAGCTGTTTTTT.

This clonotype was seen at least ten times. V gene TRBV10-3 combines with J gene TRBJ1-2; D is unresolved. The ends were cut back, 7 bases at V and 7 bases at J, with 16 bases in the middle. Germline V gene lookup returns CDR1 ENHRY and CDR2 SYGVKD. The CDR3 loop spans 13 amino acids. This CDR3 reads CAITMRALSGYTF. The CDR3 nucleotides are TGTGCCATCACCATGAGGGCCCTGTCTGGCTACACCTTC.

This clonotype was detected a few times. The CDR3 region has the DNA TGTGCCAGTAGCAGGGGAATGGGAGATGAGCAGTATTTT. This codes for CASSRGMGDEQYF. The chain employs TRBV2 and TRBJ2-3; D is possibly TRBD1 (6 bases). Germline V gene sequence: CDR1 SNHLY, CDR2 FYNNEI. The CDR3 length is 13 residues. The V and J ends lost 9 bases and 11 bases respectively, with 21 bases between them.

The chain uses TRBV28 and TRBJ1-2; 8 positions match TRBD1. J gave up 7 bases and V 7 bases, and 8 bases lay outside the gene matches. CDR1 is MDHEN, CDR2 SYDVKM, per germline. This CDR3 is built from 13 residues. CDR3 protein: CASTPGGLPGYTF. The CDR3 DNA sequence: TGTGCCAGCACGCCAGGGGGCCTCCCTGGCTACACCTTC.

Concerning this clonotype itself: This may stem from a read error, because a much larger clone lies one nucleotide away. The CDR3 sequence: CSASTDSPYEQYF. CDR3 nucleotide sequence: TGCAGTGCTAGCACAGACAGCCCCTACGAGCAGTACTTC. The chain employs TRBV20-1 and TRBJ2-7; weak D call: TRBD1 (5 bases). The CDR3 length is 13 residues. V lost 3 bases and J lost 2, with 11 bases in between. Germline assignment: CDR1 DFQATT and CDR2 SNEGSKA (reference sequence).

The CDR3 DNA is TGTGCCAGCAGGTTCACCATCGATCAGCCCCAGCATTTT. The encoded protein is CASRFTIDQPQHF. The chain is built from TRBV28 and TRBJ1-5; D remains ambiguous. Germline V lookup: CDR1 MDHEN, CDR2 SYDVKM. The CDR3 has 13 amino acids. Trimming took off 6 bases at V and 5 bases at J, with 11 bases between the two ends.

The sample holds many counts of this clonotype. This rearrangement joins TRBV29-1 to TRBJ1-1; D is ambiguous. The CDR3 sequence is 16 residues long. Germline CDR1 SQVTM, CDR2 ANQGSEA. V gave up 2 bases and J gave up 0 bases, with 16 bases separating them. The CDR3 DNA reads as TGCAGCGTTGAATCCAGCCGTTTAATGATGAACACTGAAGCTTTCTTT. It specifies CSVESSRLMMNTEAFF.

This clonotype occurred many times. The chain recombines TRBV20-1 with TRBJ2-7; tentative D call: TRBD2 (6 bases). CDR1 and CDR2 (germline): DFQATT, SNEGSKA (reference sequence). The germline V and J ends were trimmed by 0 bases and 0 bases, with 12 bases remaining between them. The CDR3 contains 15 residues. The CDR3 loop reads CSARDGLAPSYEQYF. Here the CDR3 DNA reads TGCAGTGCTAGAGATGGGCTAGCGCCCTCCTACGAGCAGTACTTC.

The chain uses TRBV5-1 and TRBJ2-1; the match to TRBD2 covers 7 bases. From germline, CDR1 is SGHRS and CDR2 YFSETQ. V trimming: 4 bases; J trimming: 3 bases; junction bases outside the gene matches: 7. This CDR3 has 15 amino acids. Here the CDR3 DNA reads TGCGCCAGCAGCCCTGGCGGGGGTTTCTACAATGAGCAGTTCTTC. As protein: CASSPGGGFYNEQFF.

Here the CDR3 reads CASSYLDGGWPYEQYF. The CDR3 nucleotides read TGTGCCAGCAGTTACTTGGACGGGGGTTGGCCCTACGAGCAGTACTTC. V is TRBV6-5 and J is TRBJ2-7, with a possible D match to TRBD2 (6 bases). Germline values: CDR1 MNHEY, CDR2 SVGAGI. V dropped 1 base and J dropped 2 bases, with 15 bases sitting between them. The CDR3 sequence is 16 residues long.

This rearrangement joins TRBV20-1 to TRBJ2-1; a weak D match, TRBD2 (6 bases). CDR1 DFQATT and CDR2 SNEGSKA come from the germline V gene (reference sequence). V shed 6 bases and J shed 1 base, with 25 bases lying between them. This CDR3 is 18 amino acids long. CDR3 residues: CSAFTPGYPRGSYNEQFF. DNA of the CDR3: TGCAGTGCGTTTACCCCTGGGTATCCGCGGGGATCCTACAATGAGCAGTTCTTC.